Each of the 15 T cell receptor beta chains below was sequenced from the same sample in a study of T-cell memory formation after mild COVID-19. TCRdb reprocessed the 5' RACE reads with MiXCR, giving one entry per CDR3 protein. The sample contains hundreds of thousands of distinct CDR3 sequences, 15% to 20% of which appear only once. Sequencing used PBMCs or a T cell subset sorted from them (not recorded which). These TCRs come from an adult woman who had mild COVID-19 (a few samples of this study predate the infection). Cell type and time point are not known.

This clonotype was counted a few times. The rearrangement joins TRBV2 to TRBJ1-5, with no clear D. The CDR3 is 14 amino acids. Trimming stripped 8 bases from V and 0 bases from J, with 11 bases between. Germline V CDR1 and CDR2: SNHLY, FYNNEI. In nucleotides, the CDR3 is TGTGCCAGCGCCCCGTTATATAGCAATCAGCCCCAGCATTTT. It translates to CASAPLYSNQPQHF.

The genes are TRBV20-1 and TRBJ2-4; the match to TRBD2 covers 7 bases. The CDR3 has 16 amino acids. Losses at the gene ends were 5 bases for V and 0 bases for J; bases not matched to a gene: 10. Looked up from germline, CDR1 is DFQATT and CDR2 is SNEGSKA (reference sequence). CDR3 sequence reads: CSAPIPIAGAKNIQYF. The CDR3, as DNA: TGCAGTGCTCCGATACCCATAGCGGGAGCCAAAAACATTCAGTACTTC.

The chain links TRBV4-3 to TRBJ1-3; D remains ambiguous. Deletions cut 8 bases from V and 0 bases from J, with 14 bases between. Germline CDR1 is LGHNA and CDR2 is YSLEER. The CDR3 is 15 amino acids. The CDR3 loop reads CASSNDGSSGNTIYF. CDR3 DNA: TGCGCCAGCTCGAACGACGGGAGCTCTGGAAACACCATATATTTT.

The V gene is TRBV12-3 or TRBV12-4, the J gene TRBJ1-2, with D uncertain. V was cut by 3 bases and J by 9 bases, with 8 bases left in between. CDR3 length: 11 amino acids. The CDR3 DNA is TGTGCCAGCAGTTTCGGCCCGCGCTACACCTTC. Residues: CASSFGPRYTF.

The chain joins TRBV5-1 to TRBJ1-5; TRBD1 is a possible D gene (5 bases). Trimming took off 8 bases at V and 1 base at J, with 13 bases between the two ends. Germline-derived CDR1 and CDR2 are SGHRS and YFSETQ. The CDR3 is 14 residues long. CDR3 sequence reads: CARSRDGSNQPQHF. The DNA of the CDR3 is TGCGCCAGAAGCAGGGACGGGAGCAATCAGCCCCAGCATTTT. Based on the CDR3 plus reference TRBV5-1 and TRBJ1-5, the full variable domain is KAGVTQTPRYLIKTRGQQVTLSCSPISGHRSVSWYQQTPGQGLQFLFEYFSETQRNKGNFPGRFSGRQFSNSRSEMNVSTLELGDSALYLCARSRDGSNQPQHFGDGTRLSIL.

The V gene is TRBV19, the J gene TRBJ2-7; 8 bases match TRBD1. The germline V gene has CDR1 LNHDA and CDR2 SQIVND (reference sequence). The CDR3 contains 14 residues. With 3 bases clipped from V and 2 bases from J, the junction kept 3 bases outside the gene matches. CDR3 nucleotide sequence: TGTGCCAGTAGTATCCAACAGGGGGCCTACGAGCAGTACTTC. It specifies CASSIQQGAYEQYF.

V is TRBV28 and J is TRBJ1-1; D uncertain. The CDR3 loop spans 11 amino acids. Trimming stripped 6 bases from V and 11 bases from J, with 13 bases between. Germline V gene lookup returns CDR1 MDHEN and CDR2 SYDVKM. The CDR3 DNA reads TGTGCCAGCAGCCCGGGCGGGTGGGCTTTCTTT. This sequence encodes CASSPGGWAFF.

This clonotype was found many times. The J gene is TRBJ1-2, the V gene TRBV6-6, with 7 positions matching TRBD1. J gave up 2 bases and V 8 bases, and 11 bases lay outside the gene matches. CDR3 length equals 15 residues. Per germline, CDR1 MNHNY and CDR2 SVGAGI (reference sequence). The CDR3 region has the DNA TGTGCCAGCCGAAGTTACAGGGGAGGGAACTATGGCTACACCTTC. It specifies CASRSYRGGNYGYTF.

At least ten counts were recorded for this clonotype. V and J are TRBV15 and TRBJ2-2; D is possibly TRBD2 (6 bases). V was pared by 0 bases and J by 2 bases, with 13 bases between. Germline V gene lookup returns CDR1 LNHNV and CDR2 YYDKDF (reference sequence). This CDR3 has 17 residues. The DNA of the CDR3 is TGTGCCACCAGCAGAGAGACTAGGAGTTTTAACACCGGGGAGCTGTTTTTT. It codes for CATSRETRSFNTGELFF.

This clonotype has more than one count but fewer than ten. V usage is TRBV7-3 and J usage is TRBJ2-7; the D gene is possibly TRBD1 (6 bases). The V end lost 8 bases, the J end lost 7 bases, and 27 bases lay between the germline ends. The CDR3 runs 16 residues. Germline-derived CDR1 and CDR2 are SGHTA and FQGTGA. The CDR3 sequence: CASLRGDRPGFREQYF. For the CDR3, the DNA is TGTGCCAGCCTACGGGGAGACAGGCCTGGTTTTCGGGAGCAGTACTTC.

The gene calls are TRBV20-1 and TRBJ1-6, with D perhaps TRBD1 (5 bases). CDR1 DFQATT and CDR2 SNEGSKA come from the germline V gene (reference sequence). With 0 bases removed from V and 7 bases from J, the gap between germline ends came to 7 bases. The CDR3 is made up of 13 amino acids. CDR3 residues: CSARETANSPLHF. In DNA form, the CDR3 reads TGCAGTGCTAGAGAGACAGCGAATTCACCCCTCCACTTT.

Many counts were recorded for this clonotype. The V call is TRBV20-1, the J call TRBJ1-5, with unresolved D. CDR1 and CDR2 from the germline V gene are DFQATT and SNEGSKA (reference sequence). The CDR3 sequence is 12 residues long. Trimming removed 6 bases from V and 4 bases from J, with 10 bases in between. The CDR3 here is CSASRRNQPQHF. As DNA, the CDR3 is TGCAGTGCCTCAAGGCGGAATCAGCCCCAGCATTTT.

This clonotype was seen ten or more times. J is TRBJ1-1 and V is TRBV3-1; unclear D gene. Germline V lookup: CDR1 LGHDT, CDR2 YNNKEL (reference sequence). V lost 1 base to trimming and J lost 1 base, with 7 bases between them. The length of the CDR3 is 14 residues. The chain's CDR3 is CASSQGQANTEAFF. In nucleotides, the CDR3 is TGTGCCAGCAGCCAAGGACAAGCGAACACTGAAGCTTTCTTT.

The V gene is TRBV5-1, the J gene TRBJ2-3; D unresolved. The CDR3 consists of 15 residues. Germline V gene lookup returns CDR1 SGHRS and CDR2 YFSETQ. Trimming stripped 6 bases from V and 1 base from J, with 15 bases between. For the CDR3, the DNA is TGCGCCAGCACCCAAGGTGGGCAGGGCACAGATACGCAGTATTTT. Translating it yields CASTQGGQGTDTQYF.

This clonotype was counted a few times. Written as DNA, the CDR3 is TGTGCCAGCAGCTTAGGTGCTAGCGAGAAGCAGTTCTTC. It specifies CASSLGASEKQFF. The chain couples TRBV7-2 to TRBJ2-1; perhaps TRBD2 as D (6 bases). CDR1 is SGHTA, CDR2 FQGNSA, per germline. The CDR3 runs 13 residues. Between the trimmed V and J ends, which lost 1 base and 11 bases, there was a span of 12 bases.